This T cell receptor (beta chain) was profiled in a study of CD8+CD57+ T cells in acquired aplastic anemia listed by TCRdb under 2018. For the study in its entirety: Extracted DNA from sorted CD4+ and CD8+ cells averaged around 3.4 ug, ranging from roughly 0.17 to 27.4 ug. For healthy donor samples, the average read count was around 10 million for CD4+ cells and around 12 million for CD8+ cells. Points the paper makes about the study in general: No significant difference in CD8+ Simpson's diversity was found between patients and healthy controls (P=0.060). Roughly 29 CD8+ CDR3 sequences were shared between patients and controls but appeared highly expressed in patients and within their immunodominant clones.

In this study, sorted CD4+ and CD8+ T cells from the blood of healthy subjects and of severe aplastic anemia patients had their TCR repertoires deep-sequenced. Ficoll-Paque density gradient centrifugation was used to isolate peripheral blood mononuclear cells. CD4+ and CD8+ T cells were sorted by FACS or magnetic beads before DNA extraction. V and J lose 3 bases and 4 bases, and a span of 10 bases separates them. CDR1 and CDR2 are read off the germline V gene as SQVTM and ANQGSEA. Reading from cysteine to phenylalanine, the CDR3 counts 13 amino acids. Just CDR3 DNA is preserved here, 39 bases in frame from base 1. This clonotype has a count of ten or more. Its antigen is not yet known. Base-call qualities are not available, and no considerably larger clone is one nucleotide away. Genomic DNA was used as template for profiling of TCR beta VDJ combinations and CDR3 sequences. An Illumina HiSeq 2000 was the platform used for TCR repertoire sequencing. For the original study's pipeline: TRBV/TRBJ rearrangement plots, CDR3 size and DJ length profiles, and Simpson's diversity index were used to evaluate the repertoires. The immunodominant clone was defined as the most abundant DNA sequence in deep sequencing data. CDR3 amino acid sequences were screened for sharing across subjects and were compared with published repertoires and the VDJdb database. TCRdb handled the public reads itself, with Q25 trimming in fastp and clone calling in MiXCR, and kept productive beta chains. Each entry is one CDR3 protein sequence, shown with its most common DNA and genes. TCRdb's processing, not the authors', yielded these V and J calls. Here the sample has more than 150,000 distinct CDR3 sequences; approximately 45% occur a single time. Of the sample, approximately 3% is held by the ten largest clones.

The sample consisted of sorted CD4+, CD8+, or CD8+CD57+ T cells (not recorded which) from PBMCs. The origin of this receptor is a human donor in good health. The chain is encoded by TRBV29-1 joined to TRBJ1-5; a tentative D call is TRBD1 (5 bases match). The CDR3 has the sequence CSVETTANQPQHF. The nucleotide sequence reads as follows: TGCAGCGTTGAGACGACAGCAAATCAGCCCCAGCATTTT.